The 24 T cell receptor beta chains reported below all come from one sample, sequenced in a study of early T cells in non-severe SARS-CoV-2 infection. TCRdb redid the calling of the 5' RACE reads with MiXCR, one entry per CDR3 protein. Here the sample spans roughly 51,000 distinct CDR3 sequences, 9.5% to 13% being singletons. Sequencing was performed on whole blood. The receptors stem from an adult who was a healthcare worker with PCR-confirmed SARS-CoV-2 infection or an uninfected control (not recorded which).

This chain connects TRBV15 to TRBJ2-6; the D gene is possibly TRBD1 (6 bases). The V and J ends lost 6 bases and 1 base respectively, with 13 bases between them. Germline V gene sequence: CDR1 LNHNV, CDR2 YYDKDF (reference sequence). The CDR3 consists of 16 residues. The CDR3 loop reads CATSPFRGSGANVLTF. The CDR3 DNA is TGTGCCACCAGTCCCTTTAGGGGGTCTGGGGCCAACGTCCTGACTTTC.

A few counts support this clonotype. The rearrangement uses TRBV5-1 and TRBJ2-3; D not resolved. The CDR3 is 12 amino acids. Germline CDR1 is SGHRS and CDR2 is YFSETQ. Trimming cost V 1 base and J 3 bases, with 3 bases left between them. The CDR3 region is CASSLWTDTQYF. The CDR3 bases are TGCGCCAGCAGCTTGTGGACAGATACGCAGTATTTT.

This clonotype appeared a few times. V usage is TRBV29-1 and J usage is TRBJ2-5, with unresolved D. Trimming pared 2 bases from V and 7 bases from J, leaving 5 bases between. CDR3 length: 10 residues. CDR1 SQVTM and CDR2 ANQGSEA come from the germline V gene. The chain's CDR3 is CSVERGTQYF. The CDR3 DNA follows: TGCAGCGTTGAACGAGGGACCCAGTACTTC.

The rearrangement links TRBV29-1 to TRBJ1-1, with a possible D match to TRBD1 (6 bases). Germline-derived CDR1 and CDR2 are SQVTM and ANQGSEA. The CDR3 totals 12 residues. V shed 7 bases and J shed 1 base, with 10 bases lying between them. CDR3 DNA: TGCAGCGGACAGGTTCGGAACACTGAAGCTTTCTTT. Translated: CSGQVRNTEAFF.

Only a few counts were recorded for this clonotype. The chain couples TRBV6-1 to TRBJ1-4; D unclear. Trimming took 1 base from V and 8 from J, leaving 14 bases between them. Germline CDR1 reads MNHNS; CDR2 reads SASEGT. This CDR3 spans 15 amino acids. CDR3 residues: CASSEEGGGLEKLFF. The CDR3 DNA reads as TGTGCCAGCAGTGAAGAAGGAGGAGGGCTCGAAAAACTGTTTTTT.

The J gene is TRBJ2-7, the V gene TRBV29-1, with TRBD1 matching 8 bases. The CDR3 sequence is 14 residues long. V lost 0 bases to trimming and J lost 0 bases; unmatched junction nucleotides: 1. Germline loops: CDR1 SQVTM, CDR2 ANQGSEA. The CDR3 DNA follows: TGCAGCGTTGAAGATCAGGGGGCCTCCTACGAGCAGTACTTC. This encodes CSVEDQGASYEQYF.

This clonotype was recorded at least ten times. The chain has TRBV6-5 and TRBJ1-1; D is perhaps TRBD1 (5 bases). V was shortened by 2 bases and J by 0 bases, with 13 bases between the two germline ends. This CDR3 spans 16 amino acids. Germline loops: CDR1 MNHEY, CDR2 SVGAGI. CDR3 sequence: CASSYLRTRMNTEAFF. The CDR3 coding sequence is TGTGCCAGCAGTTACCTACGGACACGAATGAACACTGAAGCTTTCTTT.

The sample holds many counts of this clonotype. The chain carries TRBV29-1 and TRBJ2-2; tentatively, D is TRBD1 or TRBD2 (5 bases each). Germline V lookup: CDR1 SQVTM, CDR2 ANQGSEA. The CDR3 is 13 amino acids. V was trimmed by 1 base and J by 9 bases, leaving 12 bases between them. CDR3 in DNA: TGCAGCGTTGAAGGGCAGGGAGACCGGGAGCTGTTTTTT. Encoded protein: CSVEGQGDRELFF.

Comments on this clonotype: The junction departs from the called germline gene at one end, perhaps through a read error. This rearrangement joins TRBV27 to TRBJ2-3, with a possible D match to TRBD1 (6 bases). Germline CDR1 is MNHEY and CDR2 is SMNVEV (reference sequence). This CDR3 contains 15 residues. This CDR3 reads CASSEGQPSTVTQYF. The CDR3 region has the DNA TGTGCCAGCAGTGAAGGACAGCCCAGCACAGTTACGCAGTATTTT.

This clonotype has a handful of counts. The chain uses TRBV12-3 or TRBV12-4 and TRBJ2-7; 10 bases are shared with TRBD1. The CDR3 spans 13 residues. V shed 6 bases, J shed 8 bases, and the junction held 7 bases outside the gene matches. Written as DNA, the CDR3 is TGTGCCAGCAGCACGGGACAGGGGCCGAAGCAGTACTTC. Protein sequence: CASSTGQGPKQYF.

In its sample, this clonotype was seen a few times. J is TRBJ2-7 and V is TRBV4-2; TRBD2 matches at 10 bases. Germline assignment: CDR1 LGHNA and CDR2 YNFKEQ. The CDR3 is made up of 16 amino acids. With V trimmed by 0 bases and J by 3 bases, 5 bases remained unmatched. The CDR3 DNA sequence: TGTGCCAGCAGCCAAGAACCTAGCGGGGGCCTCTACGAGCAGTACTTC. It translates to CASSQEPSGGLYEQYF.

The chain couples TRBV2 to TRBJ2-1, with unresolved D. Looked up from germline, CDR1 is SNHLY and CDR2 is FYNNEI. There are 14 residues in the CDR3. V was shortened by 7 bases and J by 9 bases, with 19 bases between the two germline ends. In DNA form, the CDR3 reads TGTGCCAGCACGACGAGAGGAGATTCGGGTGAGCAGTTCTTC. Encoded protein: CASTTRGDSGEQFF.

This chain connects TRBV20-1 to TRBJ2-2, with 14 bases that match TRBD2. The CDR3 contains 15 residues. Germline V CDR1 and CDR2: DFQATT, SNEGSKA (reference sequence). J was trimmed by 12 bases and V by 0 bases; bases with no gene match: 6. The CDR3 protein is CSARDRLAGGRKLFF. CDR3 nucleotides: TGCAGTGCTAGAGATCGACTAGCGGGGGGGCGGAAGCTGTTTTTT.

The rearrangement joins TRBV6-4 to TRBJ2-1, with D possibly matching TRBD2 (6 bases). The CDR3 loop spans 15 amino acids. With 3 bases removed from V and 3 bases from J, the gap between germline ends came to 12 bases. Germline loops: CDR1 MRHNA, CDR2 SNTAGT. The CDR3 DNA sequence: TGTGCCAGCAGTGAAGGTTACGGGAGCTACAATGAGCAGTTCTTC. It codes for CASSEGYGSYNEQFF.

The chain joins TRBV18 to TRBJ2-7, with TRBD1 matching over 8 bases. This CDR3 has 16 amino acids. CDR1 KGHSH and CDR2 LQKENI come from the germline V gene. The trim removed 3 bases at V and 5 bases at J, leaving 12 bases unmatched. The DNA for the CDR3 is TGTGCCAGCTCACCCGTGGACAGGGAGAATCGTGACGAGCAGTACTTC. Translated: CASSPVDRENRDEQYF.

The rearrangement uses TRBV7-8 and TRBJ2-1; 7 bases agree with TRBD1. The junction had 5 bases not matched to a gene; V was cut back by 5 bases and J by 4 bases. The CDR3 spans 14 residues. Germline CDR1 is SGHVS and CDR2 is FQNEAQ. The CDR3 nucleotides are TGTGCCAGCAGCGACAGGGAAATGTACAATGAGCAGTTCTTC. This sequence encodes CASSDREMYNEQFF.

This chain joins TRBV28 and TRBJ2-7, with D possibly TRBD1 on 7 matching bases. CDR3 length equals 15 residues. Germline V gene lookup returns CDR1 MDHEN and CDR2 SYDVKM. The germline V and J ends were trimmed by 8 bases and 3 bases, with 20 bases remaining between them. DNA for the CDR3: TGTGCCAGCCACTCCGGAGGGGACAGTGACTACGAGCAGTACTTC. Translating gives CASHSGGDSDYEQYF. The full variable domain, in which reference TRBV28 and TRBJ2-7 provide the parts outside the CDR3, is DVKVTQSSRYLVKRTGEKVFLECVQDMDHENMFWYRQDPGLGLRLIYFSYDVKMKEKGDIPEGYSVSREKKERFSLILESASTNQTSMYLCASHSGGDSDYEQYFGPGTRLTVT.

This clonotype appeared many times. The rearrangement uses TRBV11-2 and TRBJ1-6; D remains unclear. CDR3 length equals 15 residues. Trimming removed 4 bases at V and 10 bases at J, with 17 bases between. Germline V gives CDR1 SGHAT, CDR2 FQNNGV. The CDR3 reads CASSSSVGGRSPLHF. The DNA of the CDR3 is TGTGCCAGCAGCTCGTCGGTTGGAGGGAGGTCACCCCTCCACTTT.

This chain's CDR3 is CASSSPGLITDTQYF. The CDR3 DNA reads TGCGCCAGCAGCTCTCCTGGTCTCATCACAGATACGCAGTATTTT. The chain is built from TRBV5-1 and TRBJ2-3, with D hard to call. Between the trimmed V and J ends, which lost 3 bases and 2 bases, there was a span of 13 bases. Germline CDR1 reads SGHRS; CDR2 reads YFSETQ. This CDR3 contains 15 residues.

This clonotype came up many times. This chain connects TRBV7-8 to TRBJ2-7; 7 nucleotides agree with TRBD1. Looked up from germline, CDR1 is SGHVS and CDR2 is FQNEAQ. After removal of 1 base from V and 2 bases from J, the junction contained 2 bases not matched to a gene. The CDR3 loop spans 14 amino acids. The CDR3 region is CASSLVGTAYEQYF. In nucleotides, the CDR3 is TGTGCCAGCAGCTTAGTCGGGACAGCCTACGAGCAGTACTTC.

Ten or more counts support this clonotype. As DNA, the CDR3 is TGTGCCAGCAGCCCGGACAGGGGCTACGAGCAGTACTTC. The encoded protein is CASSPDRGYEQYF. This chain joins TRBV12-3 or TRBV12-4 and TRBJ2-7; 9 nucleotides agree with TRBD1. The CDR3 runs 13 residues. The V gene end was trimmed by 6 bases and the J gene end by 3 bases; junction bases not matched to a gene: 3.

This clonotype appeared a few times. The chain has TRBV11-1 and TRBJ2-7; D remains ambiguous. Deletions cut 4 bases from V and 1 base from J, with 8 bases between. Germline loops: CDR1 SGHAT, CDR2 FQDESV (reference sequence). This CDR3 is built from 13 residues. The CDR3 loop reads CASSSFVSYEQYF. In DNA form, the CDR3 reads TGTGCCAGCAGCTCGTTTGTTTCCTACGAGCAGTACTTC.

This clonotype was observed at least ten times. The DNA for the CDR3 is TGTGCCAGCAGCACTCCTCCGGGGCAGAGCGAGACCCAGTACTTC. It specifies CASSTPPGQSETQYF. V usage is TRBV7-9 and J usage is TRBJ2-5, with D perhaps given as TRBD1 or TRBD2 (5 bases each). V lost 5 bases and J lost 5, with 18 bases in between. The CDR3 contains 15 residues. The V gene's germline CDR1 is SEHNR and CDR2 FQNEAQ (reference sequence).

The chain employs TRBV29-1 and TRBJ2-1, with a tentative D call TRBD2 (7 bases). The CDR3 length is 11 residues. Per the germline V gene, CDR1 is SQVTM and CDR2 is ANQGSEA. The CDR3 sequence is CGGAGGNEQFF. CDR3 sequence (DNA): TGCGGGGGGGCAGGAGGGAATGAGCAGTTCTTC.